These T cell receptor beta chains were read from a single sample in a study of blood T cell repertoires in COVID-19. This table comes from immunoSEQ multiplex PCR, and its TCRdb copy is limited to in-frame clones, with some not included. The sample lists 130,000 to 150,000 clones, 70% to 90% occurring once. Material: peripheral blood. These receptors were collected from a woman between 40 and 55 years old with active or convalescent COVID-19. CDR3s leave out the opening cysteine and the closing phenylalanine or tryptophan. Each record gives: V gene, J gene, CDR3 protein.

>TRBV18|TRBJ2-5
ASSKNAGTQETQY
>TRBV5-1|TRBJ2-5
ASSPTSSTQY
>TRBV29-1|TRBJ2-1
SALTSGRRTEQF
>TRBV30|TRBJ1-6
AWSLRQGRNSPLH
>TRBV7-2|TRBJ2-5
ASSSWGDSLQETQY
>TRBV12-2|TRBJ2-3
ASRFPATRLTDTQY
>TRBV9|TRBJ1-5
ASSGLLGQPQH
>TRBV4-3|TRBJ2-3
ASSQAGDTQY
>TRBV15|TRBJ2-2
ATAELGRGNTGELF
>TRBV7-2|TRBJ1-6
ASSLLDNSPLH
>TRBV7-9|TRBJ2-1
ASSSPGLAARGEQF
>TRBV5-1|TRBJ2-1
ASSLGSGGAGEQF
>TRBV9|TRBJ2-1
ASTPLSLAGGSSYNEQF
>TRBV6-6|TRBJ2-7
ASSSTGIGEQY
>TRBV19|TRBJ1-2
ASSRKRDRHNYGYT
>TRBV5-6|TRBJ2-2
ASSFRQLTGELF
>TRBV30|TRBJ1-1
AWRSPGGTEAF
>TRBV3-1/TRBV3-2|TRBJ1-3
ASSQGTGSPGNTIY
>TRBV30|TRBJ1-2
AWSANRGIYGYT
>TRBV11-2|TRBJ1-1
ASKSLMNTEAF
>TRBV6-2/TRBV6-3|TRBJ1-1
ASSWWGNSGEGSGTEAF
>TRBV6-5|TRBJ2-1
ASSYNSGSGHNEQF
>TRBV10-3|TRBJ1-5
AIRSGGSGNQPQH
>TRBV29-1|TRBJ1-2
SVDQGKIGGYT
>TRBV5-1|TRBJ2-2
ASSLNSDGGELF
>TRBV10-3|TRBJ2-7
AISPNSGSAFYEQY
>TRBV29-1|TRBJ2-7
SARLAGDYEQY
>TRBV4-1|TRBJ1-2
ASRFTGDYGYT
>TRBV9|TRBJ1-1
ASRRHQNTEAF
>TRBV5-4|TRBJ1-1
ASSLREVPEAF
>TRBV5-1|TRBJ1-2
ASSLAGRGYT
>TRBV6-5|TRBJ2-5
ASSLQGDWETQY
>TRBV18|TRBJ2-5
ASRAASEAQY
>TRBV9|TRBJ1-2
ASSVVGQGAKY
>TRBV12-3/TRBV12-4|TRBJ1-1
ASSLQGGKAF
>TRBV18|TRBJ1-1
ASSPDRGTLGTEAF
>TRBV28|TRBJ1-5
ASSLGGWGAEQPQH
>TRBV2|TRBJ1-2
ASSPTPWDRAGYT
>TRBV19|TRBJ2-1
ASSRQGSSYNEQF
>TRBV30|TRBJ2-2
AWSAGVGELF
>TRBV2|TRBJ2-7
ASSDTRTGPYEQY
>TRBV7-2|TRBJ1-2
ASSPGVGTAD
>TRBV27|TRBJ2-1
ASSQGLAGGPGEF
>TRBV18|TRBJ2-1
ASSPRRGGAHEQF
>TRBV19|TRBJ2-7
ASSMGTHPYEQY
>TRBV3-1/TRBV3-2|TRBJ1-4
ASRPEGAGSFTNEKLF
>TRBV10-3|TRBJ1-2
AISPGDRGYT